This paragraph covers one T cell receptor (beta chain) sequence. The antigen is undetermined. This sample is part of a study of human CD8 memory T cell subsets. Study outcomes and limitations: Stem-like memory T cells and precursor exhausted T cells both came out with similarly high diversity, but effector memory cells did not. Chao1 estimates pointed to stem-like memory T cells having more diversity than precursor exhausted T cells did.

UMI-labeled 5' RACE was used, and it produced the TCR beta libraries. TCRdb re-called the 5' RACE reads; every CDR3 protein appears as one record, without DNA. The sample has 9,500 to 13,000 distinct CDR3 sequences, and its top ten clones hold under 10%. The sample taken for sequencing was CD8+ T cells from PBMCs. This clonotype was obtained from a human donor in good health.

CDR3 residues: CSVEGLSGRLYEQFF. V usage is TRBV29-1 and J usage is TRBJ2-1; absent DNA, TCRdb's TRBD2 call cannot be checked. Germline lookup yields CDR1 SQVTM and CDR2 ANQGSEA. This CDR3 is 15 amino acids long.